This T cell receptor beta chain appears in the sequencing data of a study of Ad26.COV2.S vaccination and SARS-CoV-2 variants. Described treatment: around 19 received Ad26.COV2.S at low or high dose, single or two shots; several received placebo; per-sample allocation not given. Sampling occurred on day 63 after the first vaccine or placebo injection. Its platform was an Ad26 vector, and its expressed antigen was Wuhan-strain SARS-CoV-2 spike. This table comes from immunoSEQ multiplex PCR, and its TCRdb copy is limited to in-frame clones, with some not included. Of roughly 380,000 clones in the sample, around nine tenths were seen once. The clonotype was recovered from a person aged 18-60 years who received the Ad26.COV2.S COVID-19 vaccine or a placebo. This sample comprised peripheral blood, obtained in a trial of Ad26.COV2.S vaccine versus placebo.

The CDR3: CAWNPGTSSGNTIYF. CDR3 nucleotide sequence: TGTGCCTGGAACCCAGGTACCTCCTCTGGAAACACCATATATTTT. The V call is TRBV30, the J call TRBJ1-3, with D uncertain. V lost 4 bases, J lost 0 bases, and 13 bases lay in between. The CDR3 has 15 residues. Germline V lookup: CDR1 GTSNPN, CDR2 SVGIG (reference sequence).